This T cell receptor beta chain comes out of a study of cytomegalovirus exposure and HLA in healthy donors. In the study overall: Researchers found that approximately 80% of over 350 genotyped donors fell within the Caucasian-associated ancestry cluster.

Primers: 60 Vbeta forward and 13 Jbeta reverse. Clones were read by immunoSEQ multiplex PCR, and TCRdb kept only the in-frame ones, dropping some. Here the sample table reports around 70,000 clones. Sequenced sample: PBMCs. This sequence originates from a woman aged 25 to 45 in good health and CMV-seronegative.

CDR3 loop: CAIASNDRAEYGYTF. The CDR3 region has the DNA TGTGCCATTGCCTCCAACGACAGGGCGGAGTATGGCTACACCTTC. The rearrangement uses TRBV19 and TRBJ1-2, with 7 bases that match TRBD1. Germline V CDR1 and CDR2: LNHDA, SQIVND (reference sequence). With 10 bases clipped from V and 5 bases from J, the junction kept 16 bases outside the gene matches. CDR3 size: 15 residues.